The 7 T cell receptor beta chains below all came from one sample that was sequenced in a study of T cells in Graves' hyperthyroidism and ophthalmopathy (dated by TCRdb to 2018 to 2020). The protocol used for the library was multiplex PCR. The data were produced on an Illumina HiSeq 2000. TCR beta CDR3 regions were amplified from RNA transcripts. The TCR CDR3 was subjected to a first round of RT-PCR using the HTBI primer set and the Qiagen OneStep RT-PCR kit. TCRdb trimmed public reads at Q25 via fastp, called clones via MiXCR and kept in-frame beta chains. Here each entry gathers all rows of one CDR3 protein and keeps the most common genes and DNA. A total of 450,000 to 650,000 distinct CDR3 sequences appear in this sample, about a fifth of them only once. About 26% of the sample comes from the top ten. The sample consisted of blood. All receptors derive from a man between 18 and 29 years old with Graves' hyperthyroidism.

This clonotype was recorded a few times. The V gene is TRBV19, the J gene TRBJ1-5; the match to TRBD1 covers 9 bases. The CDR3 spans 17 residues. V was pared by 5 bases and J by 2 bases, with 10 bases of the junction left unmatched. The germline gives CDR1 LNHDA, CDR2 SQIVND (reference sequence). The CDR3 protein is CASSRDRAEFGNQPQHF. The DNA of the CDR3 is TGTGCCAGTAGTCGGGACAGGGCTGAGTTTGGCAATCAGCCCCAGCATTTT.

The chain recombines TRBV12-3 or TRBV12-4 with TRBJ1-5, with 7 bases matching TRBD1. V lost 6 bases to trimming and J lost 5 bases; unmatched junction nucleotides: 13. This CDR3 comprises 16 residues. CDR3 sequence (DNA): TGTGCCAGCAGCAACTTCAAACAGGGGTATTATCAGCCCCAGCATTTT. Translating it yields CASSNFKQGYYQPQHF.

This clonotype was seen many times. Germline and junction disagree at one end, which may indicate a read error. The chain has TRBV6-1 and TRBJ1-2; 7 nucleotides line up with TRBD1. The germline gives CDR1 MNHNS, CDR2 SASEGT. This CDR3 contains 12 residues. CDR3 in amino acids: CASRDRAQGYTF. The CDR3 DNA reads TGTGCCAGCCGTGACAGGGCCCAGGGCTACACCTTC.

A few counts support this clonotype. The chain employs TRBV6-5 and TRBJ1-2, with 7 bases identical to TRBD1. The germline gives CDR1 MNHEY, CDR2 SVGAGI. The V and J ends lost 2 bases and 10 bases, in that order; junction bases with no gene match: 10. The CDR3 consists of 14 residues. The CDR3 loop reads CASSYGGTAIPYTF. As DNA, the CDR3 is TGTGCCAGCAGTTACGGTGGGACAGCCATCCCCTACACCTTC.

This clonotype was seen ten or more times. The chain links TRBV9 to TRBJ1-1; TRBD1 matches at 7 bases. CDR1 is SGDLS and CDR2 is YYNGEE in the germline V gene. V lost 2 bases and J lost 6; bases outside the gene matches: 10. CDR3 length: 15 amino acids. The CDR3 loop is CASSVRQGPDAEAFF. For the CDR3, the DNA is TGTGCCAGCAGCGTCAGACAGGGCCCGGACGCTGAAGCTTTCTTT.

This clonotype was counted a few times. V usage is TRBV2 and J usage is TRBJ2-2, with D unclear. V lost 5 bases to trimming and J lost 4 bases, with 14 bases between them. Germline V gene data show CDR1 as SNHLY and CDR2 as FYNNEI. The CDR3 runs 15 residues. The CDR3 DNA reads as TGTGCCAGCAGTCTCCACCCGGGTCCCACCGGGGAGCTGTTTTTT. Translated, it gives CASSLHPGPTGELFF.

This clonotype showed up just a few times. The CDR3 loop reads CASSAGQANTEAFF. DNA of the CDR3: TGTGCCAGCAGTGCCGGACAGGCTAACACTGAAGCTTTCTTT. The chain combines TRBV6-1 with TRBJ1-1, with 7 bases matching TRBD1. Germline trimming cut 4 bases from V and 2 bases from J; bases unmatched to any gene: 4. This CDR3 is 14 amino acids long. Looked up from germline, CDR1 is MNHNS and CDR2 is SASEGT.